These T cell receptor beta chains were read from a single sample in a study of blood T cell repertoires in COVID-19. Here immunoSEQ multiplex PCR was the method, and the copy in TCRdb shows in-frame clones only, minus some. The sample shows 50,000 or so clones, around 79% of them seen only once. The specimen sequenced was peripheral blood. These receptors were obtained from a human donor with active or convalescent COVID-19. The donor label of this sample is uncertain. CDR3s include the opening cysteine and the closing phenylalanine or tryptophan. A D gene is named only where the DNA matches it firmly. Clone sizes are given selectively: once, few, many, or a class where the clone is expanded.

size: NA; J: TRBJ1-1; V: TRBV10-3; D: TRBD1; DNA: TGTGCCACCGGACAGGGGAGGACTGAAGCTTTCTTT; CDR3: CATGQGRTEAFF
size: NA; J: TRBJ2-5; V: TRBV3-1/TRBV3-2; D: NA; DNA: TGTGCCAGCAGCTCGGAAGGCGGAATAGAGACCCAGTACTTC; CDR3: CASSSEGGIETQYF
size: NA; J: TRBJ1-5; V: TRBV28; D: TRBD1; DNA: TGTGCCAGCAGTTTACTCAGGGGGTCCCTAGGCAATCAGCCCCAGCATTTT; CDR3: CASSLLRGSLGNQPQHF
size: NA; J: TRBJ2-3; V: TRBV10-1; D: TRBD2; DNA: TGCGCCAGCAGTGAGGCTAGCGGGAGGCCCCACACAGATACGCAGTATTTT; CDR3: CASSEASGRPHTDTQYF
size: NA; J: TRBJ1-5; V: TRBV11-2; D: NA; DNA: TGTGCCAGCAGCTTAGAGCGAGATCAGCCCCAGCATTTT; CDR3: CASSLERDQPQHF
size: few; J: TRBJ1-6; V: TRBV18; D: TRBD1; DNA: TGTGCCAGCTCACCTGGGACAGGGCGCCCACCCCTCCACTTT; CDR3: CASSPGTGRPPLHF
size: NA; J: TRBJ2-3; V: TRBV5-1; D: NA; DNA: TGCGCCAGCAGTCCAAACCTGGGGGCTACAGATACGCAGTATTTT; CDR3: CASSPNLGATDTQYF
size: NA; J: TRBJ2-7; V: TRBV3-1/TRBV3-2; D: NA; DNA: TGTGCCAGCCGCTCAGACAGAGCCTACGAGCAGTACTTC; CDR3: CASRSDRAYEQYF
size: NA; J: TRBJ2-5; V: TRBV7-2; D: TRBD2; DNA: TGTGCCAGCAGCTTTAACGCGCGGGAGGGGACCCAGTACTTC; CDR3: CASSFNAREGTQYF
size: NA; J: TRBJ1-5; V: TRBV7-9; D: TRBD1; DNA: TGTGCCAGCAGCTCTACAGGGGGGACTCAGCCCCAGCATTTT; CDR3: CASSSTGGTQPQHF
size: NA; J: TRBJ2-7; V: TRBV10-3; D: NA; DNA: TGTGCCATCAGTGAGCGTCAGAACGAGCAGTACTTC; CDR3: CAISERQNEQYF
size: NA; J: TRBJ2-1; V: TRBV3-1/TRBV3-2; D: TRBD2; DNA: TGTGCCAGCAGCCAAGATGGCGGGAGGGCCTACAATGAGCAGTTCTTC; CDR3: CASSQDGGRAYNEQFF
size: NA; J: TRBJ1-6; V: TRBV12-5; D: TRBD1; DNA: TGTGCTAGTGGTTTGGGCGGGGACAGTTCACCCCTCCACTTT; CDR3: CASGLGGDSSPLHF
size: NA; J: TRBJ1-5; V: TRBV24-1; D: TRBD1; DNA: TGTGCCACCAGTGATGGGACAGGGGGAAGCAATCAGCCCCAGCATTTT; CDR3: CATSDGTGGSNQPQHF
size: NA; J: TRBJ1-2; V: TRBV6-5; D: NA; DNA: TGTGCCAGCAGTTACTCTACAAACCCCTATGGCTACACCTTC; CDR3: CASSYSTNPYGYTF
size: NA; J: TRBJ1-2; V: TRBV19; D: NA; DNA: TGTGCCAGTAGTATGGGCATTTCACCCCTTGGCTACACCTTC; CDR3: CASSMGISPLGYTF
size: NA; J: TRBJ1-5; V: TRBV12-3/TRBV12-4; D: NA; DNA: TGTGCCAGCTTGGGGGGGGATGGTCAGCCCCAGCATTTT; CDR3: CASLGGDGQPQHF
size: NA; J: TRBJ1-1; V: TRBV6-5; D: NA; DNA: TGTGCCAGCAGGCCTCCGACACAAATGAACACTGAAGCTTTCTTT; CDR3: CASRPPTQMNTEAFF
size: NA; J: TRBJ1-2; V: TRBV7-2; D: TRBD1; DNA: TGTGCCAGCAGCTCGCCCCAGGGGGTCTATGGCTACACCTTC; CDR3: CASSSPQGVYGYTF
size: NA; J: TRBJ2-2; V: TRBV7-6; D: TRBD2; DNA: TGTGCCAGCAGAGATACTAGCGGGGGGAACACCGGGGAGCTGTTTTTT; CDR3: CASRDTSGGNTGELFF
size: NA; J: TRBJ1-5; V: TRBV12-3/TRBV12-4; D: NA; DNA: TGTGCCAGCAGTTTCGGGGGATCAGCCCAGCATTTT; CDR3: CASSFGGSAQHF
size: NA; J: TRBJ2-3; V: TRBV24-1; D: TRBD2; DNA: TGTGCCACCTCGAGGGCTAGCGGGGGCACAGATACGCAGTATTTT; CDR3: CATSRASGGTDTQYF
size: NA; J: TRBJ1-2; V: TRBV2; D: TRBD1; DNA: TGTGCCAGCACAGGAGGGACAGGGCTGGATGGCTACACCTTC; CDR3: CASTGGTGLDGYTF
size: once; J: TRBJ2-1; V: TRBV19; D: TRBD2; DNA: TGTGCCAGTATTGAGTCTAGCGGGAGATCCTACAATGAGCAGTTCTTC; CDR3: CASIESSGRSYNEQFF